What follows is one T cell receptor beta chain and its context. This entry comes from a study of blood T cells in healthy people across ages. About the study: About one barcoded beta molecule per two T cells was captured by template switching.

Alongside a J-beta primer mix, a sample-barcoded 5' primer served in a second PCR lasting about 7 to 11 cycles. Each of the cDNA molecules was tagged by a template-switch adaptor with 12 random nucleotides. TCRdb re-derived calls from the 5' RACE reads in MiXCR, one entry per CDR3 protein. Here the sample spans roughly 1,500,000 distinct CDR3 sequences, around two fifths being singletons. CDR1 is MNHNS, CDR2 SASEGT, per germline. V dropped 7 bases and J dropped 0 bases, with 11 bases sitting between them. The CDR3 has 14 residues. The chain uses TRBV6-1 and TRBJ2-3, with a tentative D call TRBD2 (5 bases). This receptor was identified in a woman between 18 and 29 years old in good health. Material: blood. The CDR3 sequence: CASTASQSTDTQYF. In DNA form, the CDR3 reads TGTGCCAGCACAGCTAGCCAGAGCACAGATACGCAGTATTTT.